Listed below are T cell receptor beta chains from one sample, sequenced in a study of graft-versus-host responses after intestinal transplantation. Sequencing was performed with immunoSEQ multiplex PCR; in TCRdb, only in-frame clones are kept and a portion is missing. This sample has about 40,000 clones, with less than 95% found just once. The source material was PBMCs, sampled almost 320 days after intestinal transplant. The receptors derive from a human patient who received an intestinal transplant, so some T cells may come from the graft donor. CDR3s leave out the opening cysteine and the closing phenylalanine or tryptophan.

cdr3_length	v_call	j_call	cdr3_aa
12	TRBV2	TRBJ2-3	ASSRQGGTDTQY
14	TRBV2	TRBJ2-3	ASSVPLAGGTDTQY
11	TRBV6-1	TRBJ2-1	ASMGYSYNEQF
12	TRBV19	TRBJ2-7	ASSKKREGYEQY
11	TRBV29-1	TRBJ2-5	SVEGGWGMAQY
11	TRBV18	TRBJ1-5	ASPSGGDQPQH
14	TRBV19	TRBJ1-1	ASSFSGTSGATEAF
13	TRBV5-4	TRBJ2-4	ASSLDPGAKNIQY
11	TRBV28	TRBJ1-2	ASSWDTNYGYT
13	TRBV2	TRBJ1-6	ASSDWGSTYSPLH
10	TRBV11-2	TRBJ2-1	ASSFKQGEQF
10	TRBV28	TRBJ2-4	ASSFQENIQY
14	TRBV4-1	TRBJ2-7	ASSQEVWTQSYEQY
12	TRBV11-3	TRBJ2-3	ASSSQESTDTQY
13	TRBV10-3	TRBJ1-1	AISPDRGFDTEAF
10	TRBV7-9	TRBJ2-7	ASSFDTYEQY
12	TRBV9	TRBJ1-3	ASSVEGAGNTIY
13	TRBV5-1	TRBJ1-1	ASSLASGLNTEAF
13	TRBV5-1	TRBJ2-1	ASSLGESSYNEQF
11	TRBV5-1	TRBJ2-3	ASSFRAPDTQY
11	TRBV6-1	TRBJ2-7	ASSELQSYEQY
12	TRBV11-2	TRBJ2-1	ASSLVTGGGEQF
13	TRBV7-3	TRBJ2-6	ASSLGPSGANVLT
15	TRBV28	TRBJ1-5	ASSFHQGAPSNQPQH
14	TRBV28	TRBJ2-1	ASSLFFGTSGNEQF
13	TRBV6-1	.	ASRSRGAEAYEQY
12	TRBV5-1	TRBJ1-5	ASSFEGAGQPQH
10	TRBV6-1	TRBJ2-5	ASSESGETQY
14	TRBV5-1	TRBJ2-2	ASSLLRTGSAGELF
13	TRBV6-6	TRBJ2-6	ASTIANSGANVLT
13	TRBV28	TRBJ1-1	ASSLLDSLRTEAF
13	TRBV14	TRBJ2-7	ASSPWGGTSYEQY
11	TRBV18	TRBJ1-2	ASSPDREWGYT
12	TRBV6-1	TRBJ2-1	ASSAGVGIYEQF
14	TRBV11-2	TRBJ2-3	ASSPGEREFTDTQY
11	TRBV5-1	TRBJ2-2	ASSPSNTGELF
12	TRBV6-5	TRBJ2-2	ASSRKQGAGELF
13	TRBV28	TRBJ2-2	AARSGGSDTGELF
13	TRBV11-2	TRBJ2-3	ASSLEIRVADTQY
13	TRBV7-2	TRBJ1-6	ASSLKNRDNSPLH
12	TRBV9	TRBJ2-7	ASSREKGGYEQY
15	TRBV5-1	TRBJ2-5	ASSRTGGRAEGETQY
13	TRBV6-6	TRBJ1-1	ASSKTGGMNTEAF
12	TRBV2	TRBJ2-3	ASRVAGTGDTQY
9	TRBV11-3	TRBJ2-7	AGAGAYEQY
13	TRBV9	TRBJ1-1	ASSATTGANTEAF
13	TRBV6-6	TRBJ2-5	ASKDGPAIQETQY
14	TRBV13	TRBJ2-1	ASSLAPAGGVNEQF
11	TRBV27	TRBJ2-7	ASSFSGYVEQY
14	TRBV11-1	TRBJ1-2	ASSRTADRGNYGYT
14	TRBV4-1	TRBJ1-2	ASSQDPGTRQGGYT
14	TRBV5-1	TRBJ2-1	ASSSPLDRVRDEQF
9	TRBV9	TRBJ1-1	ARRGILEAF
12	TRBV5-1	TRBJ1-1	ASSLTGGDTEAF
11	TRBV19	TRBJ2-6	ASRFAGANVLT
14	TRBV11-3	TRBJ2-1	ASSLGRTSGYNEQF
12	TRBV5-5	TRBJ2-1	ASSPSGIYNEQF